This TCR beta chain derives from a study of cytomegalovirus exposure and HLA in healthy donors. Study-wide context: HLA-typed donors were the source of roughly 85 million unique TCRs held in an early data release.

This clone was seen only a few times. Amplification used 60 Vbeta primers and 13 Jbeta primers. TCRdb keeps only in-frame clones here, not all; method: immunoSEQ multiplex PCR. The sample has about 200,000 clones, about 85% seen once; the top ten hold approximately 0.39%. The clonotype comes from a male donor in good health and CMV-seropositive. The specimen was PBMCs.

The CDR3, as DNA: TGTGCCAGCAGCCTGGACAGGGCATCCTACAATGAGCAGTTCTTC. This gives the protein CASSLDRASYNEQFF. J is TRBJ2-1 and V is TRBV7-6, with 8 bases aligning to TRBD1. This CDR3 is built from 15 residues. In germline, CDR1 is SGHVS, CDR2 FNYEAQ. The V gene end was trimmed by 5 bases and the J gene end by 1 base; junction bases not matched to a gene: 4.